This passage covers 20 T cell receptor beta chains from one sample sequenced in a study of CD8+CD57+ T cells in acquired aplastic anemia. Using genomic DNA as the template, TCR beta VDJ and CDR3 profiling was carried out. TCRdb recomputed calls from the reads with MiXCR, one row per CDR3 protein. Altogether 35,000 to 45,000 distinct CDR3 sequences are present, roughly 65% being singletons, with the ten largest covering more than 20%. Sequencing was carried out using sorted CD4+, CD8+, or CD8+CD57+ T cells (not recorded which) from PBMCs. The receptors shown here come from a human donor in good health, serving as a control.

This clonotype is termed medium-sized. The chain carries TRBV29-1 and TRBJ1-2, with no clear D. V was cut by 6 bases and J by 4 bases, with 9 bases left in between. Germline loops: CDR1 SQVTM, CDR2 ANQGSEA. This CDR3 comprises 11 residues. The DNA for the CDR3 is TGCAGCGTCAAGGATGGCTATGGCTACACCTTC. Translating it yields CSVKDGYGYTF. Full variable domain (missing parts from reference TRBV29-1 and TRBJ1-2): SAVISQKPSRDICQRGTSLTIQCQVDSQVTMMFWYRQQPGQSLTLIATANQGSEATYESGFVIDKFPISRPNLTFSTLTVSNMSPEDSSIYLCSVKDGYGYTFGSGTRLTVV.

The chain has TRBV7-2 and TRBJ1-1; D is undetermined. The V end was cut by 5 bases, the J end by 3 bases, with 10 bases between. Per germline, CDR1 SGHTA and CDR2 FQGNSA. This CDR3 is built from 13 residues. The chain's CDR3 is CASSAVLDTEAFF. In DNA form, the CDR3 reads TGTGCCAGCAGCGCGGTGCTTGACACTGAAGCTTTCTTT.

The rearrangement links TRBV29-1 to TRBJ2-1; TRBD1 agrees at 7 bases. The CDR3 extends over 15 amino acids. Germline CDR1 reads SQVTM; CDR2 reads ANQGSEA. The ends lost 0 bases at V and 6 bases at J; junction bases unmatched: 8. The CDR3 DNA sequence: TGCAGCGTTGAAGATCTAAGGGGGCCATTCAATGAGCAGTTCTTC. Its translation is CSVEDLRGPFNEQFF.

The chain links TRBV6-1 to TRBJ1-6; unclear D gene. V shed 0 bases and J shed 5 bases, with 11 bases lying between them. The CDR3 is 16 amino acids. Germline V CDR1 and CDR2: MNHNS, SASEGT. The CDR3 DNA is TGTGCCAGCAGTGAAGCGCTAGGATTTAATAATTCACCCCTCCACTTT. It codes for CASSEALGFNNSPLHF.

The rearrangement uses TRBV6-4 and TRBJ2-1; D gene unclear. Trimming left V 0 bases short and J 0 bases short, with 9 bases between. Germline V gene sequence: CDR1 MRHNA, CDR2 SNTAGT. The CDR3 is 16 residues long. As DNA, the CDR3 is TGTGCCAGCAGTGACTCGGCCGAAAGCTCCTACAATGAGCAGTTCTTC. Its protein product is CASSDSAESSYNEQFF.

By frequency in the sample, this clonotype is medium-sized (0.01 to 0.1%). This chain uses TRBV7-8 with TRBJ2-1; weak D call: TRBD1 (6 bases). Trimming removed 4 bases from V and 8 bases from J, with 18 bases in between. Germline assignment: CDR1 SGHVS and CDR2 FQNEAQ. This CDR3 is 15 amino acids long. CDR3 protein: CASSSEGHPNDEQFF. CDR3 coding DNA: TGTGCCAGCAGCTCAGAGGGACATCCCAACGATGAGCAGTTCTTC.

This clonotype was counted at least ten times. For the CDR3, the DNA is TGTGCCAGCAGCTTTCGCGGACACAGCTCTGGAAACACCATATATTTT. Translating it yields CASSFRGHSSGNTIYF. V usage is TRBV13 and J usage is TRBJ1-3; maybe TRBD1 (5 bases). The CDR3 runs 16 residues. Per germline, CDR1 PRHDT and CDR2 FYEKMQ (reference sequence). The ends were cut back, 3 bases at V and 0 bases at J, with 12 bases in the middle.

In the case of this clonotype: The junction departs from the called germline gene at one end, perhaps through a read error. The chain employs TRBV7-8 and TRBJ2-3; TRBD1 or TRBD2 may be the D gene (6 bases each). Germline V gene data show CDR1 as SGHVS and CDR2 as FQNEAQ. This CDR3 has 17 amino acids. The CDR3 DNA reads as TGTGCCAACAGCTTGAGTTTAGGGGGTCCCGGGGGAGATACGCAGTATTTT. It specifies CANSLSLGGPGGDTQYF.

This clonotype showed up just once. The CDR3 region has the DNA TGCAGTGCTGACCCTTGGAACACTGAAGCTTTCTTT. Translating gives CSADPWNTEAFF. The V gene is TRBV20-1, the J gene TRBJ1-1, with unresolved D. Per the germline V gene, CDR1 is DFQATT and CDR2 is SNEGSKA (reference sequence). The CDR3 has 12 residues. V was shortened by 5 bases and J by 1 base, with 8 bases between the two germline ends.

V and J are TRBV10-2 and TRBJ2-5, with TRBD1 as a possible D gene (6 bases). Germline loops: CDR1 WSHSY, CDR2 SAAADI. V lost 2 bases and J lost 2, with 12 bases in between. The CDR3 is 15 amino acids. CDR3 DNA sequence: TGCGCCAGCAGTGAGAGGCTAGGACAGCAAGAGACCCAGTACTTC. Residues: CASSERLGQQETQYF.

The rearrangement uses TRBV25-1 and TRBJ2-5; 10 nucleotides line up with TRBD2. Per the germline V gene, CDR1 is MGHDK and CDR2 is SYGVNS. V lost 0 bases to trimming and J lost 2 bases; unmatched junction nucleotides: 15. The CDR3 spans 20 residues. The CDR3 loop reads CASSEYGSASSGGVQETQYF. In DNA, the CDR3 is TGTGCCAGCAGTGAATATGGGTCCGCCTCTAGCGGGGGAGTGCAAGAGACCCAGTACTTC.

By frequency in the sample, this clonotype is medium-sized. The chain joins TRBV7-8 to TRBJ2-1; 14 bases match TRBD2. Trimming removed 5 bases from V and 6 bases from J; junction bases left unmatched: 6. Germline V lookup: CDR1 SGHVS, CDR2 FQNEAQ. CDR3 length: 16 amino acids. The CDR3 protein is CASSLSGLAGGNEQFF. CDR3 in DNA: TGTGCCAGCAGCCTGTCAGGACTAGCGGGGGGCAATGAGCAGTTCTTC.

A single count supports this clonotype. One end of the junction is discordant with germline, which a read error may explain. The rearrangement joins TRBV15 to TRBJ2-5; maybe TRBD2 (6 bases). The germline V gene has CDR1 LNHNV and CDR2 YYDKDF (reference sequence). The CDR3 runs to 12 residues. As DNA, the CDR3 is TGTACCACCAGCGGGCCCCAAGAGACCCAGTACTTC. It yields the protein CTTSGPQETQYF.

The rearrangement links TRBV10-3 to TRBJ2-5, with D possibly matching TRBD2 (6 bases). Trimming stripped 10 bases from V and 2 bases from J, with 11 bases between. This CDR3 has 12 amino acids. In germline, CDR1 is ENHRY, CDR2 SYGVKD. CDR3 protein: CATQAGQETQYF. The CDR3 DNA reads TGTGCCACCCAGGCGGGGCAAGAGACCCAGTACTTC.

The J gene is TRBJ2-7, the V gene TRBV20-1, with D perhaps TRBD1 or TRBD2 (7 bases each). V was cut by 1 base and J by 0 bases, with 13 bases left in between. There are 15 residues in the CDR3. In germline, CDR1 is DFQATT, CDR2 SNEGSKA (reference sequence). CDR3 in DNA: TGCAGTGCTAGAGTGGGAGGGGGCGTCTCCTACGAGCAGTACTTC. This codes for CSARVGGGVSYEQYF.

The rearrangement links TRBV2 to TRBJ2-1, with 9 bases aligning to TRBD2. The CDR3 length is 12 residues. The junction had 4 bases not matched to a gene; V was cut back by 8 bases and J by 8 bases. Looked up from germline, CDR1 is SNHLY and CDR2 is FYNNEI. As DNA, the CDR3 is TGTGCCAGCGCTCTAGCGGGGTATGAGCAGTTCTTC. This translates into CASALAGYEQFF. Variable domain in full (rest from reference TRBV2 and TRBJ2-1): EPEVTQTPSHQVTQMGQEVILRCVPISNHLYFYWYRQILGQKVEFLVSFYNNEISEKSEIFDDQFSVERPDGSNFTLKIRSTKLEDSAMYFCASALAGYEQFFGPGTRLTVL.

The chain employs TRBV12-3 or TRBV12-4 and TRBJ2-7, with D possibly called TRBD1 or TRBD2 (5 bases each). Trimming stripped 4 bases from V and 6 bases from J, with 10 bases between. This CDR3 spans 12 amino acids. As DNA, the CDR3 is TGTGCCAGCAGTTGGGGGAATAGCGAGCAGTACTTC. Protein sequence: CASSWGNSEQYF.

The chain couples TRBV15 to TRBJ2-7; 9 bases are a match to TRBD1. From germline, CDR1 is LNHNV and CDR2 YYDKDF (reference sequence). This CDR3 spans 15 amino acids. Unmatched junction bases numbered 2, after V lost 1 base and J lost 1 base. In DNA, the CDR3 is TGTGCCACCAGCAGAGGGACAGGGGAATCCTACGAGCAGTACTTC. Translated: CATSRGTGESYEQYF.

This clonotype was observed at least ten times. The CDR3 protein is CAWSTQSGNTIYF. CDR3 bases: TGTGCCTGGAGTACGCAGTCTGGAAACACCATATATTTT. J is TRBJ1-3 and V is TRBV30; D is uncertain. Trimming cost V 2 bases and J 1 base, with 6 bases left between them. The CDR3 runs to 13 residues. Germline values: CDR1 GTSNPN, CDR2 SVGIG (reference sequence).

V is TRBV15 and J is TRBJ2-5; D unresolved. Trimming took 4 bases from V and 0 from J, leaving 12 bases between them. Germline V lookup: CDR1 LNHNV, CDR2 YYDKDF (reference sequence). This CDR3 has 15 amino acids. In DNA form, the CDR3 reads TGTGCCACCAGCAAAGAGTTATGGGACCAAGAGACCCAGTACTTC. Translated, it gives CATSKELWDQETQYF.